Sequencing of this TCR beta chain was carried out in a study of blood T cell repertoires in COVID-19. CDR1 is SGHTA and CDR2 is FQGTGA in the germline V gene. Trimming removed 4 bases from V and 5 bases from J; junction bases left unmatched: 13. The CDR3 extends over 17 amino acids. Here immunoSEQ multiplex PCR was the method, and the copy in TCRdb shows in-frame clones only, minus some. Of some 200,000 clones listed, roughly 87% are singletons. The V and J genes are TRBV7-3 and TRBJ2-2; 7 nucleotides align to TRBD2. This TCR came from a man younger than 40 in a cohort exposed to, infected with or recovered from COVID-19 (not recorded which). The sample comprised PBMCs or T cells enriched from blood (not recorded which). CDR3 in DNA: TGTGCCAGCAGCTCCAACCTAGCGGCCGAGGGGACCGGGGAGCTGTTTTTT. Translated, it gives CASSSNLAAEGTGELFF.